The 6 T cell receptor beta chains given below trace back to one sample, sequenced in a study of human thymus T cells. It was from resections taken during corrective heart surgery that the thymus tissue came. Repertoires were generated with immunoSEQ multiplex PCR, while TCRdb's copy carries only in-frame clones and drops some. The sample lists some 120,000 clones; around 96% were seen once. The sample consisted of thymus tissue. Receptor source: a boy in the first two years of life with a congenital heart defect but otherwise immunologically healthy.

The chain links TRBV13 to TRBJ2-7; perhaps TRBD2 as D (6 bases). Germline-derived CDR1 and CDR2 are PRHDT and FYEKMQ (reference sequence). The CDR3 totals 18 residues. V lost 5 bases, J lost 0 bases, and 23 bases lay in between. The CDR3 loop is CASSLHGTRRPSSYEQYF. The DNA for the CDR3 is TGTGCCAGCAGCCTCCATGGGACTCGCCGACCCAGCTCCTACGAGCAGTACTTC.

The chain is built from TRBV6-1 and TRBJ2-7; D is uncertain. Germline V gene sequence: CDR1 MNHNS, CDR2 SASEGT. Deletions cut 7 bases from V and 2 bases from J, with 15 bases between. The CDR3 has 14 residues. CDR3 sequence (DNA): TGTGCCAGCATCCAAATTCACAGAACCTACGAGCAGTACTTC. This translates into CASIQIHRTYEQYF.

The V call is TRBV5-1, the J call TRBJ2-7; 11 bases fit TRBD2. The CDR3 sequence is 14 residues long. The germline V gene encodes CDR1 SGHRS and CDR2 YFSETQ. The V segment lost 4 bases and the J segment 5 bases; nucleotides outside the gene matches: 5. The CDR3 DNA reads TGCGCCAGCAGCCTTAGCGGGGGGGCCGACGAGCAGTACTTC. The encoded protein is CASSLSGGADEQYF. Looking up the rest from reference TRBV5-1 and TRBJ2-7 gives the full variable domain: KAGVTQTPRYLIKTRGQQVTLSCSPISGHRSVSWYQQTPGQGLQFLFEYFSETQRNKGNFPGRFSGRQFSNSRSEMNVSTLELGDSALYLCASSLSGGADEQYFGPGTRLTVT.

The chain has TRBV2 and TRBJ1-5, with 9 bases that match TRBD1. Germline CDR1 and CDR2: SNHLY and FYNNEI. The CDR3 is made up of 17 amino acids. The V and J ends lost 4 bases and 0 bases, in that order; junction bases with no gene match: 7. The CDR3 sequence: CASSVWTGEYSNQPQHF. The CDR3 DNA reads as TGTGCCAGCAGTGTCTGGACAGGGGAGTATAGCAATCAGCCCCAGCATTTT. Full variable domain (missing parts from reference TRBV2 and TRBJ1-5): EPEVTQTPSHQVTQMGQEVILRCVPISNHLYFYWYRQILGQKVEFLVSFYNNEISEKSEIFDDQFSVERPDGSNFTLKIRSTKLEDSAMYFCASSVWTGEYSNQPQHFGDGTRLSIL.

The genes are TRBV5-6 and TRBJ1-4; D is undetermined. The germline gives CDR1 SGHDT, CDR2 YYEEEE. Trimming removed 4 bases at V and 0 bases at J, with 7 bases between. This CDR3 spans 14 amino acids. The CDR3 sequence: CASSIGATNEKLFF. Here the CDR3 DNA reads TGTGCCAGCAGCATAGGAGCAACTAATGAAAAACTGTTTTTT.

J is TRBJ1-1 and V is TRBV7-2; D not certain. The CDR3 loop spans 14 amino acids. Germline V lookup: CDR1 SGHTA, CDR2 FQGNSA. V dropped 4 bases and J dropped 10 bases, with 19 bases sitting between them. In DNA form, the CDR3 reads TGTGCCAGCAGCTCCGAGGTCGATCCCCAAAGAGCTTTCTTT. Translating gives CASSSEVDPQRAFF.